The TCR beta chain described here comes from a study of blood T cell repertoires in COVID-19. This clone has only a few counts. V gave up 5 bases and J gave up 2 bases; unmatched junction bases: 1. Germline CDR1 reads SGHTA; CDR2 reads FQGNSA. This CDR3 region has 15 residues. The protocol was immunoSEQ multiplex PCR, while the TCRdb copy is restricted to in-frame clones and leaves out a portion. There are approximately 120,000 clones in the sample; 75% to 85% occur only once, and about 40% lies in the top ten. Sequences were obtained from peripheral blood. V is TRBV7-2 and J is TRBJ2-7; 15 bases line up with TRBD2. The source is a middle-aged man with active or convalescent COVID-19. The DNA of the CDR3 is TGTGCCAGCAGCCGGACTAGCGGGGGGGCCTACGAGCAGTACTTC. Translation: CASSRTSGGAYEQYF.